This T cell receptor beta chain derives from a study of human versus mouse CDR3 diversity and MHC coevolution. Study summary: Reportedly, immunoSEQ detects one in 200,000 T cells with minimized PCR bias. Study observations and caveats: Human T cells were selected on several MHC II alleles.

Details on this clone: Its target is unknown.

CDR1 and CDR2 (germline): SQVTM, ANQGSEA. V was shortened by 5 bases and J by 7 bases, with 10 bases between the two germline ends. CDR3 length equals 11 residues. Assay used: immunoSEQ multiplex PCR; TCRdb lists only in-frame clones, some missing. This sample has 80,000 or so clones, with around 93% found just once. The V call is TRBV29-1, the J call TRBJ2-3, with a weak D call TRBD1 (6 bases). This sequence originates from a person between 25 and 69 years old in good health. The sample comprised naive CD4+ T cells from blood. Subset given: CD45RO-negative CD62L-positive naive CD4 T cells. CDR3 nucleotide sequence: TGCAGCGTTATAACAGGGAATACGCAGTATTTT. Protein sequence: CSVITGNTQYF.